This T cell receptor beta chain originates from a study of Ad26.COV2.S vaccination and SARS-CoV-2 variants (dated by TCRdb to the early 2020s). Broadly, across the study: Donors in the vaccine arm were drawn from COV1001, a phase I-IIa trial of Ad26.COV2.S in healthy adults that was multicentre, randomized, double-blind and placebo-controlled. Ad26.COV2.S was administered intramuscularly at a dose of 5x10^10 or 1x10^11 viral particles, either as one shot or as two shots given 56 days apart. TCRbeta repertoire sequencing was used to assess the specificity and breadth of SARS-CoV-2-reactive T cell receptors after Ad26.COV2.S vaccination. The TCR-sequenced set comprised approximately 30 samples: some 20 Ad26.COV2.S vaccine recipients, 5 placebo recipients and 8 SARS-CoV-2 convalescent individuals. Trial participants were randomized into five groups of five, in which low-dose or high-dose Ad26.COV2.S was given once or twice, or placebo was given on both occasions. Investigators remained blinded to trial group allocation during experiments and outcome assessment.

Study-wide conclusions, independent of this receptor: Vaccine and placebo recipients had comparable non-spike TCR breadth, which fits with the vaccine containing only spike. Compared with placebo recipients, Ad26.COV2.S recipients showed higher spike-specific TCR breadth (P = 0.0014). After vaccination, spike-specific CD8+ and CD4+ T cell responses were reported to show substantial breadth. Comparing responses between vaccine doses or regimens was not something the study was powered to do. The authors noted that total T cell responses may have been underestimated by the TCR breadth and depth analyses.

In the paper's terms, the treatment or condition label means: about 20 received Ad26.COV2.S at low or high dose, single or two shots; several received placebo; per-sample allocation not given. Repertoires of vaccine and placebo recipients were sequenced from samples collected on day 63 after the first injection. Between 29 July and 7 August 2020, Cohort 1b enrolled 25 adults aged 18-55 years at one site in Boston, USA. As a vaccine, Ad26.COV2.S was a replication-incompetent adenovirus type 26 vector that expressed a prefusion-stabilized SARS-CoV-2 spike protein derived from the original Wuhan strain. About this clone itself: Its antigen target is currently unknown. The record has no base qualities; no much larger clone is one base away.

TCRbeta CDR3 regions were sequenced with the immunoSEQ Assay. After extraction, genomic DNA underwent amplification by bias-controlled multiplex PCR, followed by high-throughput sequencing. Per the source publication's procedure: Collapsing and filtering of sequences were performed to quantify the absolute abundance of each unique TCRbeta CDR3 region. T cell fraction was estimated by normalizing TCRbeta template counts to usable DNA, with usable DNA measured through amplification of reference genes found in all nucleated cells. Repertoire TCRs were annotated as SARS-CoV-2-specific by exact matching of V gene, CDR3 amino acid sequence and J gene to a known reactive TCR set. The reference SARS-CoV-2 TCR set was derived from MIRA and filtered for enrichment in COVID-19-positive ImmuneCODE repertoires, a step that removed public or cross-reactive TCRs. Using the MIRA antigens, annotated TCRs were further analysed by specific ORF or by position within an ORF. Depth was the summed frequency of annotated unique rearrangements, while breadth was defined as annotated unique rearrangements over total unique productive rearrangements. Group comparisons of TCR breadth used two-sided Wilcoxon rank-sum tests. TCRdb limited this immuneACCESS table to in-frame rearrangements with V and J called. A share of clones is missing; checked studies link under half to unresolved V genes, and the rest is unexplained. The DNA gave D and trimming, while V, J and clone size come from that table. Here the sample has hundreds of thousands of clones; around 92% occur a single time. The ten largest clones add up to about 1.5% of the sample.

As encoded in the germline V gene, CDR1 is SNHLY while CDR2 is FYNNEI. Relative to germline, V is missing 8 bases and J is missing 1 base, with 6 bases of the junction outside any gene match. Its CDR3 holds 14 amino acids, cysteine through phenylalanine. Only the CDR3 region is kept as DNA, spanning 42 bases read in frame from base 1. The receptor's source is a person aged 18-65 years who received the Ad26.COV2.S COVID-19 vaccine or a placebo. The receptor chain draws on TRBV2 and TRBJ2-5; 8 central nucleotides agree with TRBD2. The sequenced sample was peripheral blood, obtained in a trial of Ad26.COV2.S vaccine versus placebo. The nucleotide sequence reads as follows: TGTGCCAGCCGGGCTAGCGGGTTCCAAGAGACCCAGTACTTC. It specifies CASRASGFQETQYF. Extended through the reference TRBV2 and TRBJ2-5 proteins, this CDR3 yields the full variable domain: EPEVTQTPSHQVTQMGQEVILRCVPISNHLYFYWYRQILGQKVEFLVSFYNNEISEKSEIFDDQFSVERPDGSNFTLKIRSTKLEDSAMYFCASRASGFQETQYFGPGTRLLVL.